Here is one T cell receptor beta chain with its context. This CDR3 contains 16 residues. Germline V CDR1 and CDR2: SGHRS, YFSETQ. V was pared by 4 bases and J by 0 bases, with 13 bases between. A quantity of roughly 0.5 to 1 ug RNA underwent reverse transcription using random hexamers. TCR beta CDR3 was amplified by immunoSEQ covering 54 Vbeta and 13 Jbeta. TCRdb ran MiXCR on the immunoSEQ multiplex PCR reads and lists one entry per CDR3 protein. The data contain approximately 100,000 distinct CDR3 sequences, 92% of them singletons. Sequencing of TCR beta was undertaken in CD8+ and CD4+ T cells derived from blood. Negative isolation was applied to CD8+ and CD4+ T cells, and FACS enrichment was applied to TEMRA cells. These data are taken from a study of CD8 T cells in Susac syndrome.

Sequencing was done on a sample of CD8+ T cells from PBMCs. The TCR originated in a human donor in good health. J is TRBJ2-2 and V is TRBV5-1, with D uncertain. The CDR3 reads CASSPGRSTNTGELFF. The CDR3 DNA is TGCGCCAGCAGCCCCGGACGGAGTACGAACACCGGGGAGCTGTTTTTT.